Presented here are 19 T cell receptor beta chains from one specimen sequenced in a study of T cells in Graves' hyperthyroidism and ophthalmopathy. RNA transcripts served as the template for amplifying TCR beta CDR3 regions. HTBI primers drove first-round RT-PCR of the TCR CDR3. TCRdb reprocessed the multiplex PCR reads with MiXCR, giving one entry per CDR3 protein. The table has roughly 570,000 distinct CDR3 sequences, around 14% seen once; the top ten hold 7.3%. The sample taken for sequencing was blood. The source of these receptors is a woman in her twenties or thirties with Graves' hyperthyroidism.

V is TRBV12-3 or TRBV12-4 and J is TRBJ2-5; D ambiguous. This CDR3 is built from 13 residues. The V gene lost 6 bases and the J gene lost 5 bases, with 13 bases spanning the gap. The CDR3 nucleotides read TGTGCCAGCAGCTATAACCTGGGGGAGACCCAGTACTTC. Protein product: CASSYNLGETQYF.

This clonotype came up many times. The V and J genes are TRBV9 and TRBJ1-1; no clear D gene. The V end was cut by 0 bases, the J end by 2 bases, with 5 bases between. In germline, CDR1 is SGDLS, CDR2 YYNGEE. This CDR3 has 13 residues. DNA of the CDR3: TGTGCCAGCAGCGTAGGAAGAAACACTGAAGCTTTCTTT. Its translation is CASSVGRNTEAFF.

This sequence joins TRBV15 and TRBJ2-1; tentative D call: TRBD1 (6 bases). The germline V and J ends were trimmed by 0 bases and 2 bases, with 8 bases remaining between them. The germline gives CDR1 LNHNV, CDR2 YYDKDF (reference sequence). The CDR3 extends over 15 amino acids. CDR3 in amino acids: CATSRDRGPYNEQFF. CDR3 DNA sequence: TGTGCCACCAGCAGAGACAGGGGCCCCTACAATGAGCAGTTCTTC.

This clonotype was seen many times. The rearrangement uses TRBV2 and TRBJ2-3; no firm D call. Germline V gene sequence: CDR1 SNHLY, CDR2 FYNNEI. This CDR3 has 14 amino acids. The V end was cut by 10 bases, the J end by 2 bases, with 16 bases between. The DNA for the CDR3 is TGTGCCAACCGGAAGGGTAGAAACACAGATACGCAGTATTTT. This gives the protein CANRKGRNTDTQYF.

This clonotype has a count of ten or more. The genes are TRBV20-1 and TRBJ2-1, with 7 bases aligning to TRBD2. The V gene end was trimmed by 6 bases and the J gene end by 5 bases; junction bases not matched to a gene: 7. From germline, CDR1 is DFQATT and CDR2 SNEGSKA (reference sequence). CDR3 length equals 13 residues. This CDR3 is CSAERDPDNEQFF. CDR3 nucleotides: TGCAGTGCAGAGCGGGACCCGGACAATGAGCAGTTCTTC.

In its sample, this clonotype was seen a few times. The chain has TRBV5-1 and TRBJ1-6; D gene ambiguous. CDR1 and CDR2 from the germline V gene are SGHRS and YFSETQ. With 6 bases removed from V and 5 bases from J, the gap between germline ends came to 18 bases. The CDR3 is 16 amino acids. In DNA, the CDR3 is TGCGCCAGCAAGCGGGCCCGAGATTTGAATAATTCACCCCTCCACTTT. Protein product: CASKRARDLNNSPLHF.

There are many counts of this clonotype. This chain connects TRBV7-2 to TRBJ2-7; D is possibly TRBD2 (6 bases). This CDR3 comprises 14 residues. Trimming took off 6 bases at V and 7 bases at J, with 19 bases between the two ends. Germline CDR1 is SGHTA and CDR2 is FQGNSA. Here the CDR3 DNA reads TGTGCCAGCAGTCTAGGTGGGACTTGGAAAGAGCAGTACTTC. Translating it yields CASSLGGTWKEQYF.

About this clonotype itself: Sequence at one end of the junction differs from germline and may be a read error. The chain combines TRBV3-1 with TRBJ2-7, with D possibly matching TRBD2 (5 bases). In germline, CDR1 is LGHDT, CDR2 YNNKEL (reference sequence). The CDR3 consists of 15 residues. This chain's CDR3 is CASSPGLAVSYEQCF. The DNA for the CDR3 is TGTGCCAGCAGCCCCGGACTGGCGGTTTCCTACGAGCAGTGCTTC.

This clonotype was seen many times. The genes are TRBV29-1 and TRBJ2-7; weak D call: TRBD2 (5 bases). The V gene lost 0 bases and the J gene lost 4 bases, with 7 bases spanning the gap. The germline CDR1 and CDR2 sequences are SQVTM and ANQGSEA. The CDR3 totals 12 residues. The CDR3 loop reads CSVEDRDYEQYF. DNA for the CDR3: TGCAGCGTTGAAGATCGGGATTACGAGCAGTACTTC.

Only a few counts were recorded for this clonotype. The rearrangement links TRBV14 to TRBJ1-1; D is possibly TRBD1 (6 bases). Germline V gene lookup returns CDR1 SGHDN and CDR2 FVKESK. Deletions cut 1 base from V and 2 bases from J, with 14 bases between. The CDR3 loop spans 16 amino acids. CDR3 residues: CASSQVTPRGNTEAFF. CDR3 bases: TGTGCCAGCAGCCAAGTCACCCCCAGGGGAAACACTGAAGCTTTCTTT.

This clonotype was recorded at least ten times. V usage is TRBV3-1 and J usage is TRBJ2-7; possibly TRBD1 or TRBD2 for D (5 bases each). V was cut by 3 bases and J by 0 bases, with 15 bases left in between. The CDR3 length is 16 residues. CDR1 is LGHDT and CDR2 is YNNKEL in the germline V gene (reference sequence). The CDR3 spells CASSQVLAGSSYEQYF. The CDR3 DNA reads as TGTGCCAGCAGCCAGGTGTTGGCAGGGAGCTCCTACGAGCAGTACTTC.

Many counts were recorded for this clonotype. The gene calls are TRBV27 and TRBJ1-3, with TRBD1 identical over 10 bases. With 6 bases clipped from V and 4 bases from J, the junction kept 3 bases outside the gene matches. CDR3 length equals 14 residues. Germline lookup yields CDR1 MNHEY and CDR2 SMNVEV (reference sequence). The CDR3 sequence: CASRRQGAGNTIYF. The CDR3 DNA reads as TGTGCCAGCAGGCGACAGGGGGCCGGAAACACCATATATTTT.

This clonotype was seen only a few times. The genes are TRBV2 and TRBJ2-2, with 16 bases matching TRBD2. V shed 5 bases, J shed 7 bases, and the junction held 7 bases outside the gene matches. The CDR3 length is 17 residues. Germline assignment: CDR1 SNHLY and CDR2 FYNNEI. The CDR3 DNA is TGTGCCAGCAGTTCCGGGACTAGCGGGAGGGCCGTCGGGGAGCTGTTTTTT. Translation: CASSSGTSGRAVGELFF.

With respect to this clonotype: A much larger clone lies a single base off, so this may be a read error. CDR3 protein: CASSLGVGLATGELFF. CDR3 sequence (DNA): TGTGCCAGCAGTTTGGGGGTAGGGCTCGCCACCGGGGAGCTGTTTTTT. The V and J genes are TRBV28 and TRBJ2-2, with D tentatively TRBD1 or TRBD2 (5 bases each). Germline-derived CDR1 and CDR2 are MDHEN and SYDVKM. This CDR3 has 16 residues. The V and J ends lost 3 bases and 4 bases respectively, with 15 bases between them.

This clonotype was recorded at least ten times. The CDR3 protein is CASSDYSGELFF. The CDR3 DNA sequence: TGTGCCAGCAGTGACTATAGCGGGGAGCTGTTTTTT. V is TRBV27 and J is TRBJ2-2, with D possibly matching TRBD2 (5 bases). Trimming left V 5 bases short and J 7 bases short, with 8 bases between. This CDR3 region has 12 residues. Germline CDR1 MNHEY, CDR2 SMNVEV (reference sequence).

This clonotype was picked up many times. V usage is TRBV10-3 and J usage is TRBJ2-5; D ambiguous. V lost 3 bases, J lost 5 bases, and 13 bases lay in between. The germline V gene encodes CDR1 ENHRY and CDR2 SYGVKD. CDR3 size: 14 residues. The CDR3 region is CAISELGSGETQYF. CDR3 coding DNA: TGTGCCATCAGTGAATTGGGGTCCGGGGAGACCCAGTACTTC.

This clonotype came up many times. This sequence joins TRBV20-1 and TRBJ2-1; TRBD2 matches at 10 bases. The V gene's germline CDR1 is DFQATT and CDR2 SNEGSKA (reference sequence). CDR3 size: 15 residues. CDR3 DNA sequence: TGCAGAGCTGATGTCAAAGCGGGAGGGTACAATGAGCAGTTCTTC. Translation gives CRADVKAGGYNEQFF.

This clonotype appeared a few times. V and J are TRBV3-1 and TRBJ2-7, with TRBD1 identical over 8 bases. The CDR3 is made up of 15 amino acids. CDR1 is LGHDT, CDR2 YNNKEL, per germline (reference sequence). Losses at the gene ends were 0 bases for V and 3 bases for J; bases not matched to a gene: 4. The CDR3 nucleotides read TGTGCCAGCAGCCAAGAGACAGGGGCAATCTACGAGCAGTACTTC. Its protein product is CASSQETGAIYEQYF.

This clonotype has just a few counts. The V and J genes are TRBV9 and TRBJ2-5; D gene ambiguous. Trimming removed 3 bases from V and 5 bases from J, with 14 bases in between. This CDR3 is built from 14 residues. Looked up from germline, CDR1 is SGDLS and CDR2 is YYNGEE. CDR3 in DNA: TGTGCCAGCAGCGCACGAACAGAGGCGGAGACCCAGTACTTC. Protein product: CASSARTEAETQYF.